This passage covers 25 T cell receptor beta chains from one sample sequenced in a study of blood T cell repertoires in COVID-19. Using immunoSEQ multiplex PCR, the repertoire was profiled, and TCRdb retains in-frame clones only, with some absent. This table has under 200,000 clones, roughly nine tenths appearing once. Material for sequencing was peripheral blood. These receptors all stem from a woman aged 55 to 70 with COVID-19, enrolled during active disease.

This chain links TRBV5-1 with TRBJ2-7; 10 bases are a match to TRBD2. V trimming: 4 bases; J trimming: 4 bases; junction bases outside the gene matches: 8. CDR1 and CDR2 (germline): SGHRS, YFSETQ. This CDR3 comprises 15 residues. CDR3 DNA: TGCGCCAGCAGCCCAAGGCTAGCGGGAGAGTACGAGCAGTACTTC. This codes for CASSPRLAGEYEQYF.

V is TRBV7-3 and J is TRBJ2-1, with 9 nucleotides matching TRBD2. With 2 bases clipped from V and 5 bases from J, the junction kept 4 bases outside the gene matches. The CDR3 loop spans 15 amino acids. Germline lookup yields CDR1 SGHTA and CDR2 FQGTGA. CDR3 bases: TGTGCCAGCAGCTTAGCGGGAGGGCTTAACAATGAGCAGTTCTTC. Translation: CASSLAGGLNNEQFF.

The chain links TRBV10-3 to TRBJ1-5, with 11 positions matching TRBD1. The CDR3 covers 18 residues. Germline V gene sequence: CDR1 ENHRY, CDR2 SYGVKD. The junction had 10 bases not matched to a gene; V was cut back by 2 bases and J by 4 bases. The CDR3 coding sequence is TGTGCCATCAGTGAGCCGCGGCCCGGGACAGGGGGGAATCAGCCCCAGCATTTT. Residues: CAISEPRPGTGGNQPQHF.

This rearrangement joins TRBV7-9 to TRBJ1-4; D may be TRBD1 (6 bases). Germline V gene sequence: CDR1 SEHNR, CDR2 FQNEAQ (reference sequence). The CDR3 totals 15 residues. Trimming took 5 bases from V and 8 from J, leaving 18 bases between them. This CDR3 is CASSGTGQPGEKLFF. CDR3 in DNA: TGTGCCAGCAGCGGCACGGGACAACCCGGGGAAAAACTGTTTTTT.

The V and J genes are TRBV9 and TRBJ2-5, with D perhaps TRBD1 (5 bases). V was shortened by 0 bases and J by 7 bases, with 10 bases between the two germline ends. This CDR3 is built from 13 residues. From germline, CDR1 is SGDLS and CDR2 YYNGEE. CDR3 in amino acids: CASSVAGRGTQYF. CDR3 DNA sequence: TGTGCCAGCAGCGTAGCAGGGCGTGGGACCCAGTACTTC.

The chain recombines TRBV7-2 with TRBJ1-1; D ambiguous. The CDR3 loop spans 14 amino acids. The V and J ends lost 8 bases and 0 bases respectively, with 13 bases between them. Germline loops: CDR1 SGHTA, CDR2 FQGNSA. The CDR3 protein is CASRGALMNTEAFF. The DNA for the CDR3 is TGTGCCAGCCGAGGAGCTCTAATGAACACTGAAGCTTTCTTT.

This sequence joins TRBV28 and TRBJ1-5, with 11 bases fitting TRBD1. The CDR3 contains 16 residues. The ends lost 4 bases at V and 3 bases at J; junction bases unmatched: 5. In germline, CDR1 is MDHEN, CDR2 SYDVKM. This CDR3 reads CASSSWDRGNNQPQHF. The CDR3 DNA is TGTGCCAGCAGTTCCTGGGACAGGGGGAACAATCAGCCCCAGCATTTT.

CDR3 amino acids: CASSYSGEGTDTQYF. The CDR3, as DNA: TGTGCCAGCAGTTACTCAGGGGAAGGCACAGATACGCAGTATTTT. The chain joins TRBV6-2 or TRBV6-3 to TRBJ2-3, with D maybe TRBD1 (5 bases). The CDR3 spans 15 residues. The germline CDR1 and CDR2 sequences are MNHEY and SVGEGT. The germline V and J ends were trimmed by 0 bases and 1 base, with 8 bases remaining between them.

The CDR3 is CASSIDPGNTEAFF. The CDR3 DNA follows: TGTGCCAGTAGTATAGATCCAGGGAACACTGAAGCTTTCTTT. J is TRBJ1-1 and V is TRBV19; no clear D gene. The CDR3 is 14 amino acids. In germline, CDR1 is LNHDA, CDR2 SQIVND (reference sequence). The ends were cut back, 0 bases at V and 1 base at J, with 6 bases in the middle.

The genes are TRBV28 and TRBJ2-1, with 11 nucleotides matching TRBD2. V shed 4 bases, J shed 5 bases, and the junction held 7 bases outside the gene matches. CDR1 MDHEN and CDR2 SYDVKM come from the germline V gene. The CDR3 contains 16 residues. The CDR3 here is CASSSNRLAGNNEQFF. The CDR3, as DNA: TGTGCCAGCAGTTCTAATCGACTAGCGGGAAACAATGAGCAGTTCTTC.

The V call is TRBV7-3, the J call TRBJ1-5, with D possibly being TRBD1 (5 bases). CDR1 is SGHTA and CDR2 is FQGTGA in the germline V gene. V was shortened by 1 base and J by 1 base, with 11 bases between the two germline ends. The CDR3 extends over 16 amino acids. The chain's CDR3 is CASSLIGGLSNQPQHF. CDR3 bases: TGTGCCAGCAGCTTAATCGGGGGGTTGAGCAATCAGCCCCAGCATTTT.

The chain combines TRBV28 with TRBJ2-2; D is possibly TRBD2 (6 bases). Germline CDR1 is MDHEN and CDR2 is SYDVKM. The CDR3 spans 15 residues. V was cut by 7 bases and J by 6 bases, with 18 bases left in between. The CDR3 coding sequence is TGTGCCAGCATCGGCCCGGGAGTAAGCCCCGGGGAGCTGTTTTTT. Translation: CASIGPGVSPGELFF.

This chain uses TRBV19 with TRBJ2-2, with 13 bases that match TRBD2. This CDR3 contains 15 residues. Germline lookup yields CDR1 LNHDA and CDR2 SQIVND (reference sequence). V was clipped by 7 bases and J by 4 bases; unmatched bases: 3. As DNA, the CDR3 is TGTGCCAGTATCCGGACTAGCGGGGGCACCGGGGAGCTGTTTTTT. The encoded protein is CASIRTSGGTGELFF. The whole variable domain, filled in from reference TRBV19 and TRBJ2-2, reads DGGITQSPKYLFRKEGQNVTLSCEQNLNHDAMYWYRQDPGQGLRLIYYSQIVNDFQKGDIAEGYSVSREKKESFPLTVTSAQKNPTAFYLCASIRTSGGTGELFFGEGSRLTVL.

The rearrangement uses TRBV6-5 and TRBJ1-2; perhaps TRBD1 as D (5 bases). Germline lookup yields CDR1 MNHEY and CDR2 SVGAGI. V gave up 10 bases and J gave up 8 bases, with 14 bases separating them. The CDR3 is 11 residues long. The CDR3 loop reads CATNPGGGYTF. Here the CDR3 DNA reads TGTGCCACCAACCCGGGGGGGGGCTACACCTTC.

The J gene is TRBJ2-7, the V gene TRBV9; TRBD2 matches at 7 bases. The germline gives CDR1 SGDLS, CDR2 YYNGEE. The CDR3 extends over 14 amino acids. V gave up 3 bases and J gave up 5 bases; unmatched junction bases: 8. The DNA for the CDR3 is TGTGCCAGCAGCGGGGAGGGAAGAGGGCACGAGCAGTACTTC. This encodes CASSGEGRGHEQYF.

Concerning this clone: One end of the junction fails to match germline, which may point to a read error. The chain carries TRBV3-1 (or the pseudogene TRBV3-2) and TRBJ1-1; TRBD1 aligns across 7 bases. Germline V gene lookup returns CDR1 LGHDT and CDR2 YNNKEL (reference sequence). This CDR3 spans 14 amino acids. The CDR3 loop reads CTSSRWTGNTEAFF. The CDR3, as DNA: TGTACCAGCAGCCGGTGGACAGGGAACACTGAAGCTTTCTTT.

The V gene is TRBV2, the J gene TRBJ2-1; 8 nucleotides match TRBD2. CDR1 and CDR2 (germline): SNHLY, FYNNEI. J gave up 10 bases and V 7 bases, and 9 bases lay outside the gene matches. The CDR3 has 13 amino acids. CDR3 in amino acids: CASNRGGEGEQFF. The CDR3 nucleotides are TGTGCCAGCAACCGGGGGGGAGAGGGCGAGCAGTTCTTC.

This clone was found a few times. The rearrangement uses TRBV13 and TRBJ1-3; TRBD1 matches at 8 bases. J was trimmed by 9 bases and V by 6 bases; bases with no gene match: 13. CDR1 is PRHDT, CDR2 FYEKMQ, per germline (reference sequence). The CDR3 is made up of 15 amino acids. CDR3 in amino acids: CASRPPQGARSTIYF. The CDR3 coding sequence is TGTGCCAGCAGACCTCCTCAGGGGGCACGAAGCACCATATATTTT.

In its sample, this clone was seen a few times. This sample includes further DNA sequences coding for the same CDR3. J is TRBJ1-5 and V is TRBV7-8; D call uncertain. V was trimmed by 2 bases and J by 0 bases, leaving 8 bases between them. The CDR3 covers 15 residues. In germline, CDR1 is SGHVS, CDR2 FQNEAQ. Here the CDR3 DNA reads TGTGCCAGCAGCTTAACGGTTAATAGCAATCAGCCCCAGCATTTT. It specifies CASSLTVNSNQPQHF.

The genes are TRBV10-2 and TRBJ2-7; 7 nucleotides match TRBD1. The germline V gene encodes CDR1 WSHSY and CDR2 SAAADI. The CDR3 is 13 amino acids. J gave up 0 bases and V 4 bases, and 0 bases lay outside the gene matches. DNA of the CDR3: TGCGCCAGCAGTGCAGGGGGCTCCTACGAGCAGTACTTC. Its translation is CASSAGGSYEQYF.

The rearrangement joins TRBV24-1 to TRBJ2-5; D gene ambiguous. V lost 6 bases and J 3 bases, leaving 10 bases between the germline ends. Looked up from germline, CDR1 is KGHDR and CDR2 is SFDVKD. The CDR3 covers 13 residues. CDR3 residues: CATSYPSEETQYF. CDR3 bases: TGTGCCACCAGTTATCCCAGTGAAGAGACCCAGTACTTC.

This chain connects TRBV7-9 to TRBJ1-3; 8 bases are shared with TRBD1. The germline CDR1 and CDR2 sequences are SEHNR and FQNEAQ (reference sequence). The CDR3 spans 14 residues. V was clipped by 4 bases and J by 4 bases; unmatched bases: 3. The CDR3 loop reads CASSWTGIGNTIYF. The CDR3, as DNA: TGTGCCAGCAGCTGGACAGGGATAGGAAACACCATATATTTT.

As concerns this clone: Other DNA sequences within the sample encode an identical CDR3. The chain has TRBV7-9 and TRBJ1-4; D is undetermined. Germline assignment: CDR1 SEHNR and CDR2 FQNEAQ (reference sequence). Trimming pared 2 bases from V and 7 bases from J, leaving 17 bases between. CDR3 length: 16 amino acids. In DNA form, the CDR3 reads TGTGCCAGCAGCTTAACTTCTGCCGGGTTTGCTGAAAAACTGTTTTTT. It specifies CASSLTSAGFAEKLFF.

This clone was seen only once. This chain uses TRBV5-1 with TRBJ2-1, with D possibly matching TRBD2 (6 bases). The CDR3 spans 17 residues. The V end was cut by 1 base, the J end by 2 bases, with 16 bases between. Germline values: CDR1 SGHRS, CDR2 YFSETQ. The CDR3 loop is CASSLSNKLAPYNEQFF. The CDR3 bases are TGCGCCAGCAGCTTGTCGAACAAACTAGCTCCCTACAATGAGCAGTTCTTC.

This rearrangement joins TRBV9 to TRBJ2-7, with 9 nucleotides matching TRBD1. Per germline, CDR1 SGDLS and CDR2 YYNGEE. CDR3 length: 16 residues. V shed 4 bases and J 0 bases; nucleotides not matched to a gene: 8. In DNA form, the CDR3 reads TGTGCCAGCAGCACAGGGACAGGGTCGGGCTCCTACGAGCAGTACTTC. This translates into CASSTGTGSGSYEQYF. The full variable domain, with the rest looked up from reference TRBV9 and TRBJ2-7, is DSGVTQTPKHLITATGQRVTLRCSPRSGDLSVYWYQQSLDQGLQFLIQYYNGEERAKGNILERFSAQQFPDLHSELNLSSLELGDSALYFCASSTGTGSGSYEQYFGPGTRLTVT.